The 32 T cell receptor beta chains presented below share a single source sample, sequenced in a study of shared clonotypes between healthy human individuals. Here immunoSEQ multiplex PCR was the method, and the copy in TCRdb shows in-frame clones only, minus some. Of about a million clones in the sample, about 80% were seen once. The sequencing input was memory CD4+ T cells from PBMCs. Specified subset: CD45RA-negative fraction. These receptors were obtained from a man between 18 and 29 years old in good health. Some clones in this sample may be carry-over from other donors' samples.

The genes are TRBV19 and TRBJ2-5; 12 bases align to TRBD2. The germline V gene has CDR1 LNHDA and CDR2 SQIVND (reference sequence). V lost 4 bases and J lost 1; bases outside the gene matches: 1. The CDR3 consists of 15 residues. This CDR3 reads CASSRTSGVQETQYF. In DNA, the CDR3 is TGTGCCAGTAGTAGGACTAGCGGGGTCCAAGAGACCCAGTACTTC.

This clone has a handful of counts. The rearrangement links TRBV5-1 to TRBJ2-3, with TRBD2 identical over 13 bases. This CDR3 has 17 amino acids. The V gene's germline CDR1 is SGHRS and CDR2 YFSETQ. With V trimmed by 4 bases and J by 3 bases, 8 bases remained unmatched. As DNA, the CDR3 is TGCGCCAGCAGCGGGGGACTAGCGGGGTTCGTGACAGATACGCAGTATTTT. This encodes CASSGGLAGFVTDTQYF.

This clone appeared once. The CDR3 bases are TGTGCCAGCAGCTACCAACCGACAGGGGTGGCAGATACGCAGTATTTT. As protein: CASSYQPTGVADTQYF. The chain couples TRBV7-3 to TRBJ2-3, with TRBD1 matching over 8 bases. Trimming removed 4 bases from V and 4 bases from J; junction bases left unmatched: 10. The V gene's germline CDR1 is SGHTA and CDR2 FQGTGA. The CDR3 is made up of 16 amino acids.

The J gene is TRBJ2-3, the V gene TRBV4-1; D is uncertain. CDR1 and CDR2 (germline): MGHRA, YSYEKL. V lost 0 bases to trimming and J lost 0 bases, with 7 bases between them. This CDR3 region has 15 residues. The CDR3 spells CASSQDSYSTDTQYF. The CDR3, as DNA: TGCGCCAGCAGCCAAGATTCTTACAGCACAGATACGCAGTATTTT.

This chain uses TRBV25-1 with TRBJ1-4; the match to TRBD1 covers 8 bases. There are 14 residues in the CDR3. The germline V gene has CDR1 MGHDK and CDR2 SYGVNS. The ends lost 7 bases at V and 8 bases at J; junction bases unmatched: 9. The CDR3 DNA follows: TGTGCCAGCAATCAAGCAGGGGGCCGGGAAAAACTGTTTTTT. Amino acid sequence: CASNQAGGREKLFF.

The genes are TRBV2 and TRBJ1-5; possible D gene TRBD1, 6 bases. The CDR3 has 14 residues. V was shortened by 5 bases and J by 0 bases, with 8 bases between the two germline ends. Germline CDR1 SNHLY, CDR2 FYNNEI. The CDR3, as DNA: TGTGCCAGCAGTCGGACAGTTAGCAATCAGCCCCAGCATTTT. Amino acid sequence: CASSRTVSNQPQHF.

J is TRBJ2-2 and V is TRBV5-1, with D unresolved. V lost 0 bases and J lost 7, with 7 bases in between. Germline CDR1 reads SGHRS; CDR2 reads YFSETQ. This CDR3 is built from 13 residues. DNA for the CDR3: TGCGCCAGCAGCTTGGATCAGGTCGGGGAGCTGTTTTTT. Residues: CASSLDQVGELFF.

This clone occurred once. This could be a read error, since a much larger clone is one nucleotide away. The chain employs TRBV7-2 and TRBJ2-6; TRBD1 might be the D (5 bases). Germline V gene lookup returns CDR1 SGHTA and CDR2 FQGNSA. The CDR3 covers 15 residues. The ends were cut back, 5 bases at V and 0 bases at J, with 8 bases in the middle. This chain's CDR3 is CASSPGRSGANVLTF. In nucleotides, the CDR3 is TGTGCCAGCAGCCCAGGGCGCTCTGGGGCCAACGTCCTGACTTTC.

This clone was observed a single time. The V and J genes are TRBV4-3 and TRBJ2-7, with 8 bases that match TRBD2. CDR1 is LGHNA, CDR2 YSLEER, per germline. The junction had 13 bases not matched to a gene; V was cut back by 3 bases and J by 6 bases. The CDR3 consists of 16 residues. CDR3 amino acids: CASSQIRPGGPGEQYF. The DNA for the CDR3 is TGCGCCAGCAGCCAGATAAGGCCGGGAGGGCCGGGCGAGCAGTACTTC.

The chain employs TRBV12-2 and TRBJ2-5; the D segment call TRBD2 is taken from the table without a DNA check. TRBV12-2 is classified as a pseudogene. The CDR3 covers 16 residues. CDR3 sequence: CASRPTLAGDPETQYF. Here the CDR3 DNA reads TGTGCAAGTCGCCCGACACTAGCGGGAGACCCCGAGACCCAGTACTTC.

The chain carries TRBV29-1 and TRBJ1-1; no reliable D call. V lost 4 bases, J lost 0 bases, and 9 bases lay in between. The CDR3 sequence is 13 residues long. CDR1 is SQVTM and CDR2 is ANQGSEA in the germline V gene. Written as DNA, the CDR3 is TGCAGCGTTGGGCAGTCCATGAACACTGAAGCTTTCTTT. Protein: CSVGQSMNTEAFF. The full variable domain, its missing parts supplied by reference TRBV29-1 and TRBJ1-1, is SAVISQKPSRDICQRGTSLTIQCQVDSQVTMMFWYRQQPGQSLTLIATANQGSEATYESGFVIDKFPISRPNLTFSTLTVSNMSPEDSSIYLCSVGQSMNTEAFFGQGTRLTVV.

Turning to this clone: Sequence at one end of the junction differs from germline and may be a read error. Other DNA sequences of this sample code for an identical CDR3. The chain combines TRBV29-1 with TRBJ2-3, with 10 bases aligning to TRBD2. The CDR3 runs to 14 residues. Germline V gene sequence: CDR1 SQVTM, CDR2 ANQGSEA. CDR3 nucleotides: TGCAGCGTTGCTGCTAGCGGGAGATGGGATACGCAGTACTTT. Translated, it gives CSVAASGRWDTQYF.

This clone was observed once. V and J are TRBV5-1 and TRBJ2-7; 7 nucleotides line up with TRBD2. The CDR3 covers 15 residues. Looked up from germline, CDR1 is SGHRS and CDR2 is YFSETQ. V shed 2 bases and J 2 bases; nucleotides not matched to a gene: 7. CDR3 bases: TGCGCCAGCAGCTTTTTGGGAGGGCCTCCCTACGAGCAGTACTTC. Its protein is CASSFLGGPPYEQYF. Using reference TRBV5-1 and TRBJ2-7 for the parts outside the CDR3, the full variable domain is KAGVTQTPRYLIKTRGQQVTLSCSPISGHRSVSWYQQTPGQGLQFLFEYFSETQRNKGNFPGRFSGRQFSNSRSEMNVSTLELGDSALYLCASSFLGGPPYEQYFGPGTRLTVT.

This clone was seen a single time. The chain uses TRBV9 and TRBJ2-5; 13 bases align to TRBD2. The CDR3 runs to 16 residues. V lost 5 bases and J lost 5; bases outside the gene matches: 9. CDR1 is SGDLS and CDR2 is YYNGEE in the germline V gene. The CDR3 reads CASSPGLAGWGETQYF. The CDR3 DNA is TGTGCCAGCAGTCCGGGACTAGCGGGGTGGGGCGAGACCCAGTACTTC.

The gene calls are TRBV19 and TRBJ2-7; either TRBD1 or TRBD2 may supply D (5 bases each). Germline CDR1 is LNHDA and CDR2 is SQIVND (reference sequence). Trimming left V 4 bases short and J 0 bases short, with 10 bases between. The length of the CDR3 is 14 residues. The CDR3 here is CASSSTGGSYEQYF. In DNA form, the CDR3 reads TGTGCCAGTAGTAGCACTGGGGGCTCCTACGAGCAGTACTTC. The variable domain in full, completed from reference TRBV19 and TRBJ2-7, reads DGGITQSPKYLFRKEGQNVTLSCEQNLNHDAMYWYRQDPGQGLRLIYYSQIVNDFQKGDIAEGYSVSREKKESFPLTVTSAQKNPTAFYLCASSSTGGSYEQYFGPGTRLTVT.

This clone showed up just a few times. The gene calls are TRBV2 and TRBJ2-1; D is uncertain. The length of the CDR3 is 14 residues. The germline CDR1 and CDR2 sequences are SNHLY and FYNNEI. Deletions cut 2 bases from V and 3 bases from J, with 8 bases between. This CDR3 reads CASSEWSGYNEQFF. CDR3 nucleotides: TGTGCCAGCAGTGAATGGAGTGGCTACAATGAGCAGTTCTTC.

This sequence joins TRBV6-1 and TRBJ2-7, with D possibly matching TRBD1 (5 bases). The CDR3 contains 13 residues. Germline CDR1 is MNHNS and CDR2 is SASEGT. The V end lost 6 bases, the J end lost 0 bases, and 9 bases lay between the germline ends. The CDR3 here is CASSSGYSYEQYF. CDR3 sequence (DNA): TGTGCCAGCAGCTCAGGGTACTCCTACGAGCAGTACTTC.

The chain uses TRBV6-6 and TRBJ1-2; D not certain. The CDR3 covers 14 residues. In germline, CDR1 is MNHNY, CDR2 SVGAGI (reference sequence). With 0 bases removed from V and 4 bases from J, the gap between germline ends came to 9 bases. The CDR3 sequence is CASSYSRVGYGYTF. The CDR3 coding sequence is TGTGCCAGCAGTTACTCCCGGGTTGGCTATGGCTACACCTTC.

The CDR3 protein is CASSSRVGRYSYEQYF. The CDR3 DNA sequence: TGTGCCAGCAGTTCCCGTGTCGGGCGGTACTCCTACGAGCAGTACTTC. This chain uses TRBV6-5 with TRBJ2-7; no firm D call. There are 16 residues in the CDR3. The V gene's germline CDR1 is MNHEY and CDR2 SVGAGI. The V gene lost 4 bases and the J gene lost 0 bases, with 16 bases spanning the gap.

V is TRBV6-4 and J is TRBJ1-5; D gene unclear. This CDR3 is built from 13 residues. The germline V and J ends were trimmed by 3 bases and 5 bases, with 8 bases remaining between them. Germline V lookup: CDR1 MRHNA, CDR2 SNTAGT. CDR3: CASSEDLDQPQHF. For the CDR3, the DNA is TGTGCCAGCAGTGAAGATCTAGATCAGCCCCAGCATTTT.

The chain uses TRBV5-1 and TRBJ2-4; D might be TRBD2 (5 bases). V lost 0 bases, J lost 8 bases, and 12 bases lay in between. Germline V CDR1 and CDR2: SGHRS, YFSETQ. The CDR3 length is 14 residues. The CDR3: CASSLGGIGDIQYF. The CDR3 nucleotides are TGCGCCAGCAGCTTGGGAGGGATTGGGGACATTCAGTACTTC.

The V gene is TRBV7-9, the J gene TRBJ1-1; weak D call: TRBD1 (5 bases). CDR1 SEHNR and CDR2 FQNEAQ come from the germline V gene (reference sequence). The length of the CDR3 is 14 residues. The V end was cut by 7 bases, the J end by 8 bases, with 20 bases between. CDR3 sequence (DNA): TGTGCCAGCACCAGGGTCGAGAGGAGTCAAGAAGCTTTCTTT. This codes for CASTRVERSQEAFF.

About this clone itself: The identical CDR3 is also encoded by other nucleotide sequences in the sample. V and J are TRBV9 and TRBJ1-1; TRBD1 matches 8 bases. CDR1 is SGDLS and CDR2 is YYNGEE in the germline V gene. This CDR3 contains 14 residues. The ends lost 1 base at V and 2 bases at J; junction bases unmatched: 1. CDR3 bases: TGTGCCAGCAGCGTACAGGGGGCAAACACTGAAGCTTTCTTT. Translated: CASSVQGANTEAFF.

This rearrangement joins TRBV6-1 to TRBJ2-3; D ambiguous. The CDR3 covers 14 residues. Germline V gene lookup returns CDR1 MNHNS and CDR2 SASEGT. The germline V and J ends were trimmed by 10 bases and 5 bases, with 19 bases remaining between them. CDR3 sequence reads: CATHVVLLGDTQYF. The CDR3 DNA reads TGTGCCACACATGTCGTCCTATTGGGAGATACGCAGTATTTT.

This clone was counted a few times. The rearrangement joins TRBV6-7 to TRBJ1-5, with no clear D. TRBV6-7 is flagged as an ORF with uncertain function. Trimming took off 6 bases at V and 2 bases at J, with 17 bases between the two ends. The CDR3 is made up of 16 amino acids. CDR3 residues: CASSLHRENGNQPQHF. The CDR3 region has the DNA TGTGCCAGCAGCCTCCACAGAGAGAACGGCAATCAGCCCCAGCATTTT.

This chain links TRBV2 with TRBJ1-1, with TRBD1 identical over 7 bases. Trimming cost V 4 bases and J 7 bases; bases outside gene matches: 6. Germline CDR1 and CDR2: SNHLY and FYNNEI. The length of the CDR3 is 13 residues. The CDR3 nucleotides are TGTGCCAGCAGTGGGACAGGTTCTGGTGAAGCTTTCTTT. Amino acid sequence: CASSGTGSGEAFF.

In its sample, this clone was seen once. The rearrangement joins TRBV19 to TRBJ1-5; tentatively, D is TRBD1 (6 bases). Germline CDR1 and CDR2: LNHDA and SQIVND (reference sequence). Trimming shortened V by 1 base and J by 5 bases, and 12 bases separated the two germline ends. The CDR3 loop spans 15 amino acids. The CDR3 reads CASSIGGGTDQPQHF. In DNA, the CDR3 is TGTGCCAGTAGTATAGGGGGGGGCACGGATCAGCCCCAGCATTTT.

The chain employs TRBV29-1 and TRBJ2-1, with D unclear. The germline V gene has CDR1 SQVTM and CDR2 ANQGSEA. This CDR3 is 13 amino acids long. Trimming pared 0 bases from V and 6 bases from J, leaving 9 bases between. The CDR3 spells CSVEDRGGNEQFF. CDR3 nucleotides: TGCAGCGTTGAAGATCGCGGTGGCAATGAGCAGTTCTTC.

By proportion, this clone is medium-sized. This sequence joins TRBV2 and TRBJ1-1, with a possible D match to TRBD1 (5 bases). Trimming shortened V by 3 bases and J by 4 bases, and 9 bases separated the two germline ends. Germline CDR1 reads SNHLY; CDR2 reads FYNNEI. The CDR3 contains 13 residues. The CDR3 loop is CASSDEGSTEAFF. CDR3 in DNA: TGTGCCAGCAGTGATGAGGGGAGCACTGAAGCTTTCTTT.

The chain combines TRBV27 with TRBJ2-3; the match to TRBD2 covers 10 bases. CDR3 size: 19 residues. From germline, CDR1 is MNHEY and CDR2 SMNVEV (reference sequence). The junction had 17 bases not matched to a gene; V was cut back by 6 bases and J by 2 bases. The CDR3 DNA reads TGTGCCAGCAGGATGGCCTATTGGACTAGCGGAACCGACACAGATACGCAGTATTTT. It yields the protein CASRMAYWTSGTDTDTQYF.

This rearrangement joins TRBV28 to TRBJ1-1, with D perhaps matching TRBD1 (5 bases). The V gene's germline CDR1 is MDHEN and CDR2 SYDVKM. The length of the CDR3 is 15 residues. Trimming left V 3 bases short and J 4 bases short, with 15 bases between. The CDR3 is CASSLVQGTSTEAFF. CDR3 DNA: TGTGCCAGCAGTTTGGTCCAGGGAACCTCCACTGAAGCTTTCTTT.

CDR3 sequence reads: CASSLVRETQYF. The CDR3 DNA is TGTGCCAGCAGCTTGGTGAGGGAGACCCAGTACTTC. The chain employs TRBV5-6 and TRBJ2-5, with D unresolved. Trimming pared 0 bases from V and 5 bases from J, leaving 5 bases between. This CDR3 contains 12 residues. Germline V gives CDR1 SGHDT, CDR2 YYEEEE.